Below, 26 T cell receptor beta chains from the same sample are listed, as sequenced in a study of cytomegalovirus exposure and HLA in healthy donors. The study ran its PCR with 60 Vbeta and 13 Jbeta primers. Clones were sequenced by immunoSEQ multiplex PCR, and TCRdb holds only the in-frame ones, with some missing. The sample has about 150,000 clones, around 72% seen once. Sequences were obtained from PBMCs. The receptors here all came from a man aged 18 to 35 in good health and CMV-seronegative.

The chain uses TRBV7-2 and TRBJ2-3; D is unclear. This CDR3 region has 13 residues. Germline V CDR1 and CDR2: SGHTA, FQGNSA. V shed 2 bases and J shed 6 bases, with 9 bases lying between them. The CDR3 protein is CASSLNTGDTQYF. In nucleotides, the CDR3 is TGTGCCAGCAGCTTAAACACCGGGGATACGCAGTATTTT.

This clone was seen more than once but under ten times. This chain links TRBV28 with TRBJ2-7; weak D call: TRBD2 (6 bases). V was shortened by 5 bases and J by 4 bases, with 6 bases between the two germline ends. Germline V CDR1 and CDR2: MDHEN, SYDVKM. The CDR3 is 11 residues long. CDR3 nucleotide sequence: TGTGCCAGCAGTGGGGGGTACGAGCAGTACTTC. This translates into CASSGGYEQYF.

This chain uses TRBV19 with TRBJ1-1; the D gene is possibly TRBD1 (5 bases). The CDR3 runs 17 residues. Germline CDR1 and CDR2: LNHDA and SQIVND (reference sequence). Trimming cost V 4 bases and J 0 bases, with 18 bases left between them. CDR3 sequence reads: CASSTQRQLDLNTEAFF. DNA of the CDR3: TGTGCCAGTAGTACCCAACGACAGTTAGACTTGAACACTGAAGCTTTCTTT.

This clone was counted a few times. V is TRBV4-3 and J is TRBJ2-1; D not certain. V was clipped by 5 bases and J by 5 bases, with 4 bases between them. CDR1 is LGHNA and CDR2 is YSLEER in the germline V gene. CDR3 length: 11 amino acids. The CDR3 sequence: CASSVNNEQFF. For the CDR3, the DNA is TGCGCCAGCAGCGTTAACAATGAGCAGTTCTTC.

The chain couples TRBV7-9 to TRBJ2-1; 13 bases agree with TRBD2. In germline, CDR1 is SEHNR, CDR2 FQNEAQ (reference sequence). The CDR3 has 17 amino acids. The J segment lost 8 bases and the V segment lost 4 bases, leaving 11 bases of the junction unmatched. In nucleotides, the CDR3 is TGTGCCAGCAGCTCCGACTCAACTAGCGGGAGGGCCTATGAGCAGTTCTTC. Translated: CASSSDSTSGRAYEQFF.

The V and J genes are TRBV9 and TRBJ1-5, with D unresolved. Trimming removed 2 bases at V and 4 bases at J, with 13 bases between. Germline values: CDR1 SGDLS, CDR2 YYNGEE. The CDR3 has 15 residues. Here the CDR3 DNA reads TGTGCCAGCAGCGTCCGAGGAGGAGATAATCAGCCCCAGCATTTT. This gives the protein CASSVRGGDNQPQHF.

CDR3 bases: TGTGCCATCAGTGAGTCCGCGGCAAGGGAGGATCAGCCCCAGCATTTT. Translated: CAISESAAREDQPQHF. V is TRBV10-3 and J is TRBJ1-5; D remains unclear. The ends were cut back, 0 bases at V and 5 bases at J, with 14 bases in the middle. The CDR3 sequence is 16 residues long. Germline V gene sequence: CDR1 ENHRY, CDR2 SYGVKD.

The chain joins TRBV4-3 to TRBJ2-7; the D gene is possibly TRBD1 (6 bases). Germline V gene lookup returns CDR1 LGHNA and CDR2 YSLEER. The CDR3 extends over 15 amino acids. The V end lost 4 bases, the J end lost 0 bases, and 13 bases lay between the germline ends. The CDR3 DNA follows: TGCGCCAGCAGCCGGGGAAGGGGGAGCTCCTACGAGCAGTACTTC. The encoded protein is CASSRGRGSSYEQYF.

There are a few counts of this clone. V and J are TRBV18 and TRBJ1-3; the match to TRBD1 covers 7 bases. V trimming: 6 bases; J trimming: 2 bases; junction bases outside the gene matches: 4. Germline V gene lookup returns CDR1 KGHSH and CDR2 LQKENI. CDR3 length equals 14 residues. In nucleotides, the CDR3 is TGTGCCAGCTCCCAGGGGGAAACTGGAAACACCATATATTTT. Translation: CASSQGETGNTIYF.

The V and J genes are TRBV4-1 and TRBJ2-7; a possible D gene is TRBD1 (5 bases). The CDR3 consists of 15 residues. CDR1 and CDR2 from the germline V gene are MGHRA and YSYEKL. Trimming took 1 base from V and 0 from J, leaving 10 bases between them. CDR3 amino acids: CASSQGFQGSYEQYF. Here the CDR3 DNA reads TGCGCCAGCAGCCAAGGCTTTCAGGGCTCCTACGAGCAGTACTTC.

The chain carries TRBV6-5 and TRBJ2-7, with unresolved D. This CDR3 region has 14 residues. Germline V gives CDR1 MNHEY, CDR2 SVGAGI. Trimming removed 0 bases from V and 3 bases from J, with 9 bases in between. DNA for the CDR3: TGTGCCAGCAGTTACTCGGGCAGAGACTACGAGCAGTACTTC. This codes for CASSYSGRDYEQYF.

The chain uses TRBV11-2 and TRBJ1-1; no reliable D call. CDR1 is SGHAT and CDR2 is FQNNGV in the germline V gene. The V and J ends lost 8 bases and 0 bases respectively, with 10 bases between them. This CDR3 spans 13 amino acids. The CDR3 loop reads CASRRGVNTEAFF. For the CDR3, the DNA is TGTGCCAGCCGAAGAGGTGTGAACACTGAAGCTTTCTTT.

The genes are TRBV10-3 and TRBJ2-2; D might be TRBD2 (6 bases). Trimming stripped 6 bases from V and 6 bases from J, with 17 bases between. Germline CDR1 reads ENHRY; CDR2 reads SYGVKD. The CDR3 length is 15 residues. CDR3 protein: CAIRRDWENPGELFF. CDR3 sequence (DNA): TGTGCCATCAGGAGGGACTGGGAAAACCCCGGGGAGCTGTTTTTT.

This clone has just a few counts. This chain uses TRBV7-2 with TRBJ2-7; 8 bases match TRBD2. The CDR3 is 16 residues long. The germline gives CDR1 SGHTA, CDR2 FQGNSA. Germline trimming cut 3 bases from V and 3 bases from J; bases unmatched to any gene: 10. CDR3 sequence (DNA): TGTGCCAGCAGCTTTACCGGCGGGAGGAAGGTCTACGAGCAGTACTTC. Encoded protein: CASSFTGGRKVYEQYF.

Comments on this clone: The junction departs from germline at one end; a sequencing error may be responsible. The gene calls are TRBV5-6 and TRBJ2-3; 9 bases map to TRBD1. Looked up from germline, CDR1 is SGHDT and CDR2 is YYEEEE. This CDR3 contains 13 residues. CDR3 region: CTSSGTGTDTQYF. In DNA, the CDR3 is TGTACCAGCAGCGGGACAGGGACAGATACGCAGTATTTT.

This chain joins TRBV19 and TRBJ2-3; 10 positions agree with TRBD1. The CDR3 runs 15 residues. Germline assignment: CDR1 LNHDA and CDR2 SQIVND (reference sequence). Trimming at V came to 3 bases and at J to 5 bases, leaving 5 bases not matched to a gene. CDR3 coding DNA: TGTGCCAGTAGTATTACCGGACAGGGGGGAGATACGCAGTATTTT. It specifies CASSITGQGGDTQYF.

V and J are TRBV5-4 and TRBJ2-3, with D perhaps matching TRBD1 (7 bases). Per the germline V gene, CDR1 is SGHNT and CDR2 is YYREEE (reference sequence). V lost 4 bases and J lost 5, with 17 bases in between. The CDR3 is made up of 15 amino acids. Here the CDR3 reads CASSPRQGGLDTQYF. CDR3 nucleotide sequence: TGTGCCAGCAGCCCACGACAGGGAGGTTTAGATACGCAGTATTTT.

The V and J genes are TRBV7-8 and TRBJ2-1; 10 nucleotides match TRBD2. The CDR3 runs to 16 residues. CDR1 is SGHVS, CDR2 FQNEAQ, per germline. V lost 5 bases to trimming and J lost 2 bases; unmatched junction nucleotides: 6. CDR3 in amino acids: CASSAPSGSPYNEQFF. CDR3 DNA: TGTGCCAGCAGCGCTCCTAGCGGGAGTCCCTACAATGAGCAGTTCTTC.

The rearrangement links TRBV11-2 to TRBJ2-5; TRBD1 might be the D (5 bases). This CDR3 comprises 14 residues. The germline gives CDR1 SGHAT, CDR2 FQNNGV. Trimming shortened V by 2 bases and J by 1 base, and 8 bases separated the two germline ends. CDR3 coding DNA: TGTGCCAGCAGCTTAAGGGGTGGCCAAGAGACCCAGTACTTC. Its translation: CASSLRGGQETQYF. The full variable domain, its missing parts supplied by reference TRBV11-2 and TRBJ2-5, is EAGVAQSPRYKIIEKRQSVAFWCNPISGHATLYWYQQILGQGPKLLIQFQNNGVVDDSQLPKDRFSAERLKGVDSTLKIQPAKLEDSAVYLCASSLRGGQETQYFGPGTRLLVL.

This clone was recorded a few times. The J gene is TRBJ2-7, the V gene TRBV4-3; TRBD1 aligns across 8 bases. Germline V CDR1 and CDR2: LGHNA, YSLEER. Trimming removed 4 bases from V and 3 bases from J; junction bases left unmatched: 5. CDR3 length: 14 amino acids. The CDR3 loop reads CASSPTGAVYEQYF. The CDR3 DNA sequence: TGCGCCAGCAGCCCGACAGGGGCGGTCTACGAGCAGTACTTC.

The rearrangement joins TRBV7-9 to TRBJ1-3; D might be TRBD1 (5 bases). This CDR3 has 15 amino acids. V gave up 5 bases and J gave up 0 bases, with 11 bases separating them. Germline values: CDR1 SEHNR, CDR2 FQNEAQ (reference sequence). CDR3 DNA: TGTGCCAGCAGCCACAAGGGGAACTCTGGAAACACCATATATTTT. This encodes CASSHKGNSGNTIYF. Looking up the rest from reference TRBV7-9 and TRBJ1-3 gives the full variable domain: DTGVSQNPRHKITKRGQNVTFRCDPISEHNRLYWYRQTLGQGPEFLTYFQNEAQLEKSRLLSDRFSAERPKGSFSTLEIQRTEQGDSAMYLCASSHKGNSGNTIYFGEGSWLTVV.

This chain connects TRBV6-6 to TRBJ2-7, with a tentative D call TRBD2 (5 bases). The CDR3 extends over 13 amino acids. Trimming removed 2 bases from V and 6 bases from J, with 11 bases in between. Germline-derived CDR1 and CDR2 are MNHNY and SVGAGI (reference sequence). CDR3: CASSYGSRGEQYF. CDR3 sequence (DNA): TGTGCCAGCAGTTACGGGAGTCGGGGCGAGCAGTACTTC.

This chain uses TRBV30 with TRBJ1-4; unclear D gene. Trimming took off 1 base at V and 8 bases at J, with 14 bases between the two ends. CDR1 and CDR2 (germline): GTSNPN, SVGIG (reference sequence). The CDR3 has 14 amino acids. Here the CDR3 DNA reads TGTGCCTGGAGTGATGACCTCCAGGTAGAAAAACTGTTTTTT. Protein product: CAWSDDLQVEKLFF.

This clone has more than one count but fewer than ten. The chain is built from TRBV5-1 and TRBJ2-3, with 7 bases lining up with TRBD1. With 4 bases clipped from V and 2 bases from J, the junction kept 7 bases outside the gene matches. The CDR3 loop spans 15 amino acids. Germline V CDR1 and CDR2: SGHRS, YFSETQ. The CDR3 here is CASSEGQLLTDTQYF. The DNA of the CDR3 is TGCGCCAGCAGCGAGGGACAGCTGCTCACAGATACGCAGTATTTT. The full variable domain, its missing parts supplied by reference TRBV5-1 and TRBJ2-3, is KAGVTQTPRYLIKTRGQQVTLSCSPISGHRSVSWYQQTPGQGLQFLFEYFSETQRNKGNFPGRFSGRQFSNSRSEMNVSTLELGDSALYLCASSEGQLLTDTQYFGPGTRLTVL.

The chain couples TRBV19 to TRBJ2-7; D is possibly TRBD2 (6 bases). This CDR3 contains 14 residues. V was shortened by 3 bases and J by 2 bases, with 11 bases between the two germline ends. Per germline, CDR1 LNHDA and CDR2 SQIVND (reference sequence). CDR3 sequence (DNA): TGTGCCAGTAGTATTTCGGAGGGAACCTACGAGCAGTACTTC. Translation gives CASSISEGTYEQYF.

This clone was picked up one time. The V and J genes are TRBV29-1 and TRBJ2-3; possible D gene TRBD1, 5 bases. CDR3 size: 16 residues. Between the trimmed V and J ends, which lost 3 bases and 2 bases, there was a span of 18 bases. The germline V gene encodes CDR1 SQVTM and CDR2 ANQGSEA. The CDR3 reads CSVDGLATGLTDTQYF. CDR3 DNA: TGCAGCGTTGACGGCCTCGCTACAGGCCTCACAGATACGCAGTATTTT.